This T cell receptor beta chain was recovered during a study of metastatic and nonmetastatic thyroid tumors. On the study more broadly: Malignant and benign thyroid patients had repertoires compared in peripheral blood and tumor or nodule tissue.

Ahead of thyroid surgery, no patient had received treatment of any kind. Using MiXCR, TCRdb re-called clones from the PCR reads. The sample includes 5,000 to 7,000 clones, roughly 28% seen only once; the top ten take approximately 16%. CDR1 MNHNS and CDR2 SASEGT come from the germline V gene. This CDR3 comprises 15 residues. V trimming: 3 bases; J trimming: 2 bases; junction bases outside the gene matches: 4. This clone came up a few times. This TCR came from a female donor with papillary thyroid cancer or a benign thyroid nodule (not recorded which). Some clones in this sample may be carry-over from other donors' samples. The chain uses TRBV6-1 and TRBJ1-2, with 9 positions matching TRBD1. Sequencing was carried out using adjacent normal tissue. For the CDR3, the DNA is TGTGCCAGCAGTGACTGGGGACAGGGCAACTATGGCTACACCTTC. Protein: CASSDWGQGNYGYTF.